The T cell receptor beta chain described here comes from a study of cytomegalovirus exposure and HLA in healthy donors. Study-wide results and limits: Highly shared variants forming one cluster were likely a sequencing artifact. A link between a missense DCLRE1C variant and TCR beta V- and J-gene trimming emerged from a later analysis. High sensitivity and specificity were reportedly achieved when the classifier diagnosed cytomegalovirus status. Listed as cytomegalovirus-associated were more than 150 TCR beta chains.

Both 60 Vbeta primers and 13 Jbeta primers went into the PCR. The repertoire was sequenced with immunoSEQ multiplex PCR; TCRdb's copy has only in-frame clones and lacks some. The sample includes 180,000 or so clones, roughly four fifths of them seen just once. V shed 3 bases, J shed 6 bases, and the junction held 7 bases outside the gene matches. From germline, CDR1 is MNHNS and CDR2 SASEGT. The CDR3 loop spans 15 amino acids. This clone was seen only once. Its cognate antigen is unknown. This receptor was taken from a male donor in good health and CMV-seronegative. Sequencing input: PBMCs. The V gene is TRBV6-1, the J gene TRBJ2-7; TRBD1 agrees at 11 bases. CDR3 nucleotide sequence: TGTGCCAGCAGTGAGCCCGCGGGACAGGGGGGCGAGCAGTACTTC. Residues: CASSEPAGQGGEQYF.